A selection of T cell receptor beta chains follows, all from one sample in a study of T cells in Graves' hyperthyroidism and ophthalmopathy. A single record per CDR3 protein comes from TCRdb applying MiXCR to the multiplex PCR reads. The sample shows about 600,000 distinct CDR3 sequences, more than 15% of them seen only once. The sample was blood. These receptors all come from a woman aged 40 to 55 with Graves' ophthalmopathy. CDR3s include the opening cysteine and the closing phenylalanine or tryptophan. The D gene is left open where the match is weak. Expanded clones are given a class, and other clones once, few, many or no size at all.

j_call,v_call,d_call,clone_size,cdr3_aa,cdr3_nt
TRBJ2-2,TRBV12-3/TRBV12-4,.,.,CASISGANTGELFF,TGTGCCAGCATATCAGGGGCGAACACCGGGGAGCTGTTTTTT
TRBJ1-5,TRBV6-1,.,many,CASSRYSNQPQHF,TGTGCCAGCAGTCGTTATAGCAATCAGCCCCAGCATTTT
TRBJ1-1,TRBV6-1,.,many,CASSLPENTEAFF,TGTGCCAGCAGTTTGCCCGAGAACACTGAAGCTTTCTTT
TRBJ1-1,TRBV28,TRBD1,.,CASSSRTGGNTEAFF,TGTGCCAGCAGTTCCCGGACAGGGGGGAATACTGAAGCTTTCTTT
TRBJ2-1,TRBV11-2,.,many,CASSLGQYNEQFF,TGTGCCAGCAGCTTAGGACAGTACAATGAGCAGTTCTTC
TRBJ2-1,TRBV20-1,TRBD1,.,CSAETGGDNEQFF,TGCAGTGCCGAGACAGGGGGGGACAATGAGCAGTTCTTC
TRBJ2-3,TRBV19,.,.,CASSISTDTQYF,TGTGCCAGCTCAATTAGCACAGATACGCAGTATTTT
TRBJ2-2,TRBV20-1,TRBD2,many,CSARERGGGRLIGELFF,TGCAGTGCTAGAGAAAGGGGAGGCGGGAGACTGATCGGGGAGCTGTTTTTT
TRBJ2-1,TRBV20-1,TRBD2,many,CSARVGTSGKHSSYNEQFF,TGCAGTGCTAGGGTAGGGACTAGCGGCAAACACAGCTCCTACAATGAGCAGTTCTTC
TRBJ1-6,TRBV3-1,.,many,CASSQDSGGSYYNSPLHF,TGTGCCAGCAGCCAAGATTCCGGGGGGTCGTACTATAATTCACCCCTCCACTTT
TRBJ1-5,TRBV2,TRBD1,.,CASSPGTGHQPQHF,TGTGCCAGCAGTCCTGGGACAGGTCATCAGCCCCAGCATTTT
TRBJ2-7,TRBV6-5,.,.,CASSYSGGIYERYF,TGTGCCAGCAGTTACTCCGGGGGAATATATGAGCGGTACTTC
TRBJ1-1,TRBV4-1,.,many,CASSQKFGEGFMNTEAFF,TGCGCCAGCAGCCAGAAGTTTGGGGAGGGGTTCATGAACACTGAAGCTTTCTTT
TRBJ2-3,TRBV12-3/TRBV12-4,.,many,CASSLMITDTQYF,TGTGCCAGCAGTTTAATGATTACAGATACGCAGTATTTT
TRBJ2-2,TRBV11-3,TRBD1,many,CASSLGGQGDTGELFF,TGTGCCAGCAGCTTAGGGGGGCAGGGGGACACCGGGGAGCTGTTTTTT
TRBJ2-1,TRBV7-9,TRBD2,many,CASSLVPRLAGEVEQFF,TGTGCCAGCAGCTTAGTTCCACGACTAGCGGGAGAAGTTGAGCAGTTCTTC
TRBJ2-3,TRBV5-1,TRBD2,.,CASSRGTSAKDTQYF,TGCGCCAGCAGCCGAGGGACTAGCGCCAAAGATACGCAGTATTTT
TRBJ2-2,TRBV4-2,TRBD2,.,CASRRTSGGTGELFF,TGTGCCAGCAGGCGGACTAGCGGAGGAACCGGGGAGCTGTTTTTT
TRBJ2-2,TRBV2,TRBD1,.,CASSELVGQGAGELFF,TGTGCCAGCAGTGAATTGGTGGGACAGGGCGCCGGGGAGCTGTTTTTT
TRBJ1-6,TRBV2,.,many,CASDSPRRLRNSPLHF,TGTGCCAGCGATTCCCCGCGTCGGCTCAGAAATTCACCCCTCCACTTT
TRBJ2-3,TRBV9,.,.,CASSLSGTSSTDTQYF,TGTGCCAGCAGCCTTAGCGGTACATCATCCACAGATACGCAGTATTTT
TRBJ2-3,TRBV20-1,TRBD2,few,CSASGGGLAGVTDTQYF,TGCAGTGCGTCGGGGGGGGGACTAGCGGGGGTCACAGATACGCAGTATTTT
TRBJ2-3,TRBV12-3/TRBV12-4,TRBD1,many,CASRRDRMLADTQYF,TGTGCCAGCCGACGGGACAGGATGCTTGCAGATACGCAGTATTTT
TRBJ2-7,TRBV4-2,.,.,CASSQGPGRDGGEQYF,TGTGCCAGCAGCCAAGGACCGGGTCGAGACGGGGGCGAGCAGTACTTC
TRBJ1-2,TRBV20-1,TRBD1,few,CSARTGGIVYGYTF,TGCAGCGCCCGGACAGGGGGAATCGTCTATGGCTACACCTTC
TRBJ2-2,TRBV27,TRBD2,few,CASSSAKISGRAGELFF,TGTGCCAGCAGTTCGGCTAAAATCAGCGGGAGGGCCGGGGAGCTGTTTTTT
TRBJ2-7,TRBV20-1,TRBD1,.,CSASLSFDRGHLTYERYF,TGCAGTGCTAGTCTTAGTTTTGACAGGGGACACCTAACCTACGAGCGGTACTTC
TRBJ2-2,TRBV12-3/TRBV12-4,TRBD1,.,CASRRSDRRDTGELFF,TGTGCCAGCAGGCGTTCGGACAGGCGGGACACCGGGGAGCTGTTTTTT
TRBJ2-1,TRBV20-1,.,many,CSAREGVGAYNEQFF,TGCAGTGCTAGGGAGGGGGTGGGGGCCTACAATGAGCAGTTCTTC
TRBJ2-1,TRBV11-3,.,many,CASSRGAPWNEQFF,TGTGCCAGCAGCCGGGGGGCCCCGTGGAATGAGCAGTTCTTC
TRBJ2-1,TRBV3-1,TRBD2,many,CASSQGIGGSSYNEQFF,TGTGCCAGCAGCCAAGGTATCGGGGGGAGCTCCTACAATGAGCAGTTCTTC
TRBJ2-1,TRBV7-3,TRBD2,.,CASSSSGGTFNEQFF,TGTGCCAGCAGCTCTAGCGGGGGTACATTCAATGAGCAGTTCTTC
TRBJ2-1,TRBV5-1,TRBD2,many,CASSLLAGGGEQFF,TGTGCCAGCAGTTTGTTGGCGGGAGGGGGTGAGCAGTTCTTC
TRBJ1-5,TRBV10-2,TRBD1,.,CASHPGTGGNQPQHF,TGCGCCAGCCATCCTGGGACAGGGGGCAATCAGCCCCAGCATTTT
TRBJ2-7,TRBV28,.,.,CASSRLQAYEQYF,TGTGCCAGCAGCCGCCTTCAAGCCTACGAGCAGTACTTC
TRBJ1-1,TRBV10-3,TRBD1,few,CAISAAGGNTEAFF,TGTGCCATCAGTGCGGCAGGGGGGAACACTGAAGCTTTCTTT
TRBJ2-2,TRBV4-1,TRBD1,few,CASSPAEGDRTNTGELFF,TGCGCCAGCAGTCCCGCTGAGGGGGACAGGACGAACACCGGGGAGCTGTTTTTT
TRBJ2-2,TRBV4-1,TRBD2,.,CASSQYGLAGTGELFF,TGCGCCAGCAGCCAATACGGACTAGCCGGCACCGGGGAGCTGTTTTTT
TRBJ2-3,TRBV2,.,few,CASSLSSELGFGGTDTQYF,TGTGCCAGCAGCCTAAGCTCAGAGCTAGGATTTGGGGGCACAGATACGCAGTATTTT
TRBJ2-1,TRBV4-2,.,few,CASSHYLEYNEQFF,TGTGCCAGCAGCCATTACCTAGAATATAATGAGCAGTTCTTC
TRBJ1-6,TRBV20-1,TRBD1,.,CSAESGTGGNSPLHF,TGCAGTGCCGAATCCGGAACAGGGGGTAATTCACCCCTCCACTTT
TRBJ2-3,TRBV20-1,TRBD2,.,CSARDWTSGNTDTQYF,TGCAGTGCTAGAGATTGGACTAGCGGGAACACAGATACGCAGTATTTT
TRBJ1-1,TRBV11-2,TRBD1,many,CASSSAGGQVEAFF,TGTGCCAGCAGCTCCGCCGGAGGACAGGTCGAAGCTTTCTTT
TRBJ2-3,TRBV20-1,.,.,CSARSPEVDTQYF,TGCAGTGCTAGATCTCCGGAAGTAGATACGCAGTATTTT
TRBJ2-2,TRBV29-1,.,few,CSVIDWTGELFF,TGCAGCGTTATAGACTGGACCGGGGAGCTGTTTTTT
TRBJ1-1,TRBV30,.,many,CAWSKRGNTEAFF,TGTGCCTGGAGTAAAAGGGGGAACACTGAAGCTTTCTTT
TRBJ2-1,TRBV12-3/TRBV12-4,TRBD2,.,CASSSLGTSGGFYNEQFF,TGTGCCAGCAGCTCTCTCGGGACTAGCGGGGGGTTTTACAATGAGCAGTTCTTC
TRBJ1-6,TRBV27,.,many,CASSLYGGGKYSPLHF,TGTGCCAGCAGTTTATATGGGGGAGGGAAGTACTCACCCCTCCACTTT
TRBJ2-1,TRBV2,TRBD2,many,CASERTSGDNEQFF,TGTGCCAGCGAACGGACTAGCGGGGACAATGAGCAGTTCTTC
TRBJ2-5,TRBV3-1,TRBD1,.,CASRQGQQETQYF,TGTGCCAGCAGGCAGGGACAGCAAGAGACCCAGTACTTC
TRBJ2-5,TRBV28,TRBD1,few,CASSLRTGDGETQYF,TGTGCCAGCAGTTTAAGGACAGGGGATGGTGAGACCCAGTACTTC